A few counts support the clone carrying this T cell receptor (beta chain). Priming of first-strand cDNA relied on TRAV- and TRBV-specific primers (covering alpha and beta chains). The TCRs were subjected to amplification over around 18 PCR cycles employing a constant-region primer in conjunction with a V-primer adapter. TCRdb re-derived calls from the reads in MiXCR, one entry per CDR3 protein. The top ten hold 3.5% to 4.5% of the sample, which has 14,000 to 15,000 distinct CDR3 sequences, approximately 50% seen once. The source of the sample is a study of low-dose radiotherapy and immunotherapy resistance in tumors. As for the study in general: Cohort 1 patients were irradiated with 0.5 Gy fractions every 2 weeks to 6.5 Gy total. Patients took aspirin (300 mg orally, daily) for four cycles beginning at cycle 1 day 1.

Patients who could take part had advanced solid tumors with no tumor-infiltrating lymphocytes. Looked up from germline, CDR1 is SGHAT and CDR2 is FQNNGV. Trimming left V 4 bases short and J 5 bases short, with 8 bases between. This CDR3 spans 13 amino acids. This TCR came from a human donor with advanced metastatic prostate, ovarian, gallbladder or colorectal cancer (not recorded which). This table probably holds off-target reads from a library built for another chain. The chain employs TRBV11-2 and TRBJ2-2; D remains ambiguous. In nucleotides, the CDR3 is TGTGCCAGCAGCTGGAGTGGGACCGGGGAGCTGTTTTTT. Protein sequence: CASSWSGTGELFF.